The entry below describes one T cell receptor beta chain. The CDR3 sequence is 11 residues long. The germline gives CDR1 DFQATT, CDR2 SNEGSKA (reference sequence). Deletions cut 2 bases from V and 7 bases from J, with 6 bases between. The sample originates from a study of blood T cell repertoires in COVID-19. Overall study: Both acute and convalescent COVID-19 samples were obtained from the United States, Italy and Spain. The cDNA or gDNA used as material had been derived from T cells, B-cell-depleted T cells, or PBMCs.

Only in-frame clones appear in the TCRdb table, and some are missing; sequencing was by immunoSEQ multiplex PCR. The sample yields about 480,000 clones, more than 75% seen once. The chain uses TRBV20-1 and TRBJ2-1, with a tentative D call TRBD1 (5 bases). The sequence was collected from a woman aged 40 to 50 who had recovered from COVID-19. The sample was PBMCs or T cells enriched from blood (not recorded which). For the CDR3, the DNA is TGCAGTGCTAGAAAGGGGAATGAGCAGTTCTTC. Translated, it gives CSARKGNEQFF.